This T cell receptor (beta chain) stems from a study of T cell responses to AZD1222 COVID-19 vaccine. Study findings and constraints: Targets within unmutated variant regions were reportedly found for nearly half of spike-specific TCRs.

The table came from immunoSEQ multiplex PCR; TCRdb's copy has only in-frame clones and leaves some out. The table has roughly 110,000 clones, about 90% seen once. This CDR3 comprises 12 residues. V lost 7 bases to trimming and J lost 4 bases, with 9 bases between them. Germline lookup yields CDR1 SEHNR and CDR2 FQNEAQ (reference sequence). Turning to this clone: No antigen is known for it.

This specimen was peripheral blood, taken on day 0 of AZD1222 vaccination. The V and J genes are TRBV7-9 and TRBJ2-3; D call uncertain. This clonotype originated in an adult in good health. The CDR3 here is CASNIGADTQYF. The CDR3 nucleotides read TGTGCCAGCAACATTGGCGCAGATACGCAGTATTTT.